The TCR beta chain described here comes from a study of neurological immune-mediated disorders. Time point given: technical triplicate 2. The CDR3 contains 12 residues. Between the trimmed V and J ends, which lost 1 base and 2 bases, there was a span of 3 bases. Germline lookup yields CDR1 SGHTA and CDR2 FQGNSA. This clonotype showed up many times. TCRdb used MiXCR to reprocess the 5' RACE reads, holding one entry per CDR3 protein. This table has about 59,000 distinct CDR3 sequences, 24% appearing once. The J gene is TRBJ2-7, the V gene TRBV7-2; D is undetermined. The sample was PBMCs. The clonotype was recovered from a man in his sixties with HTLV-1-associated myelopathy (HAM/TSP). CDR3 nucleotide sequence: TGTGCCAGCAGCTTAGTCACCTACGAGCAGTACTTC. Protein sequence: CASSLVTYEQYF.